The 21 T cell receptor beta chains in this list originate from one sample, sequenced in a study of blood T cell repertoires in COVID-19. Sequenced by immunoSEQ multiplex PCR; TCRdb stores in-frame clones only, minus some. The sample lists 110,000 to 150,000 clones; just over 85% were seen once. Material: peripheral blood. Every receptor here comes from a woman aged 60-75 years with acute or convalescent COVID-19.

The chain recombines TRBV5-1 with TRBJ2-7; 10 bases fit TRBD1. The CDR3 consists of 15 residues. The germline V gene encodes CDR1 SGHRS and CDR2 YFSETQ. V lost 0 bases and J lost 3; bases outside the gene matches: 3. Written as DNA, the CDR3 is TGCGCCAGCAGCTTGGTGGGACAGGGGTTCTACGAGCAGTACTTC. This sequence encodes CASSLVGQGFYEQYF. Supplemented by reference TRBV5-1 and TRBJ2-7, the full variable domain reads KAGVTQTPRYLIKTRGQQVTLSCSPISGHRSVSWYQQTPGQGLQFLFEYFSETQRNKGNFPGRFSGRQFSNSRSEMNVSTLELGDSALYLCASSLVGQGFYEQYFGPGTRLTVT.

This rearrangement joins TRBV6-5 to TRBJ2-1; 8 nucleotides agree with TRBD1. The germline CDR1 and CDR2 sequences are MNHEY and SVGAGI. Unmatched junction bases numbered 4, after V lost 2 bases and J lost 4 bases. The CDR3 is made up of 15 amino acids. CDR3 in amino acids: CASSYPGQGYNEQFF. Here the CDR3 DNA reads TGTGCCAGCAGTTACCCTGGACAGGGATACAATGAGCAGTTCTTC.

This clone was counted a few times. The genes are TRBV4-1 and TRBJ1-3; D is ambiguous. V lost 1 base to trimming and J lost 1 base, with 11 bases between them. From germline, CDR1 is MGHRA and CDR2 YSYEKL. This CDR3 contains 16 residues. CDR3: CASSQVYELSGNTIYF. CDR3 nucleotides: TGCGCCAGCAGCCAAGTTTACGAGTTATCTGGAAACACCATATATTTT.

The V and J genes are TRBV9 and TRBJ2-5; 7 bases fit TRBD2. The V segment lost 0 bases and the J segment 10 bases; nucleotides outside the gene matches: 9. Germline CDR1 SGDLS, CDR2 YYNGEE. The CDR3 is 14 residues long. CDR3 sequence (DNA): TGTGCCAGCAGCGTAGCCCAGACTGGGGGGGACCAGTACTTC. Protein product: CASSVAQTGGDQYF.

J is TRBJ2-1 and V is TRBV11-2; no firm D call. V was pared by 3 bases and J by 5 bases, with 8 bases between. Looked up from germline, CDR1 is SGHAT and CDR2 is FQNNGV. This CDR3 region has 13 residues. The CDR3 sequence is CASSLGQHNEQFF. The CDR3 DNA follows: TGTGCCAGCAGCTTGGGCCAACACAATGAGCAGTTCTTC.

The rearrangement uses TRBV9 and TRBJ2-7, with D tentatively TRBD1 (7 bases). The V gene's germline CDR1 is SGDLS and CDR2 YYNGEE. V shed 0 bases and J shed 6 bases, with 13 bases lying between them. CDR3 size: 14 residues. The CDR3 sequence is CASSVVGQGGEQYF. The CDR3 DNA follows: TGTGCCAGCAGCGTAGTGGGGCAGGGGGGCGAGCAGTACTTC.

This sequence joins TRBV30 and TRBJ1-6, with 9 bases fitting TRBD1. The V and J ends lost 3 bases and 7 bases, in that order; junction bases with no gene match: 4. The germline V gene encodes CDR1 GTSNPN and CDR2 SVGIG (reference sequence). This CDR3 is built from 14 residues. In DNA, the CDR3 is TGTGCCTGGAGGCGGACAGGGGCCAATTCACCCCTCCACTTT. Translating gives CAWRRTGANSPLHF.

V is TRBV7-9 and J is TRBJ2-2, with D perhaps TRBD1 (7 bases). The CDR3 is 17 amino acids. V lost 2 bases and J 6 bases, leaving 19 bases between the germline ends. From germline, CDR1 is SEHNR and CDR2 FQNEAQ (reference sequence). CDR3 DNA sequence: TGTGCCAGCAGCTTAAGAAGGAGGGGGCTAGACCCCGGGGAGCTGTTTTTT. Translating gives CASSLRRRGLDPGELFF.

As to this clone: Distinct nucleotide sequences in the sample also encode this CDR3. The chain recombines TRBV18 with TRBJ1-5; D is unclear. The length of the CDR3 is 13 residues. CDR1 and CDR2 from the germline V gene are KGHSH and LQKENI. Trimming removed 4 bases at V and 4 bases at J, with 8 bases between. The DNA for the CDR3 is TGTGCCAGCTCACGCGGGTTAAATCAGCCCCAGCATTTT. It codes for CASSRGLNQPQHF.

With regard to this clone: An end of the junction differs from the germline gene, which may be a read error. The V gene is TRBV6-5, the J gene TRBJ1-2; TRBD1 matches 7 bases. The germline V gene has CDR1 MNHEY and CDR2 SVGAGI. The CDR3 has 14 residues. For the CDR3, the DNA is TGTGCCAGCAATTACAGGGGAGGTAACTATGGCTACACCTTC. This translates into CASNYRGGNYGYTF.

The chain carries TRBV9 and TRBJ2-3, with D perhaps TRBD2 (6 bases). V lost 2 bases to trimming and J lost 5 bases, with 24 bases between them. The CDR3 spans 18 residues. Per the germline V gene, CDR1 is SGDLS and CDR2 is YYNGEE. The CDR3 nucleotides are TGTGCCAGCAGCGTGGAGCCCCGTAGCGGACTTACGGTAGATACGCAGTATTTT. Translating it yields CASSVEPRSGLTVDTQYF.

The chain carries TRBV30 and TRBJ1-4; D might be TRBD1 (5 bases). The V end was cut by 7 bases, the J end by 6 bases, with 15 bases between. Germline lookup yields CDR1 GTSNPN and CDR2 SVGIG (reference sequence). The CDR3 has 13 amino acids. The CDR3 spells CAFLRGFDEKLFF. CDR3 nucleotides: TGTGCCTTTCTAAGGGGATTTGATGAAAAACTGTTTTTT.

The rearrangement links TRBV27 to TRBJ2-3; 9 nucleotides match TRBD2. The CDR3 is 15 amino acids. Per the germline V gene, CDR1 is MNHEY and CDR2 is SMNVEV (reference sequence). The ends lost 4 bases at V and 8 bases at J; junction bases unmatched: 10. CDR3 region: CASSSAAGGAGTQYF. The CDR3 DNA follows: TGTGCCAGCAGTTCGGCAGCGGGGGGAGCGGGTACGCAGTATTTT.

This clone was detected ten times or more. This sample also contains other DNA sequences that code for the same CDR3. The chain is built from TRBV7-8 and TRBJ2-7; D might be TRBD1 (6 bases). The V gene's germline CDR1 is SGHVS and CDR2 FQNEAQ. This CDR3 comprises 15 residues. V shed 5 bases and J shed 1 base, with 15 bases lying between them. CDR3 sequence reads: CASSPSPGESYEQYF. Written as DNA, the CDR3 is TGTGCCAGCAGCCCCAGTCCAGGGGAATCCTACGAGCAGTACTTC.

The chain uses TRBV5-4 and TRBJ2-2; 7 positions agree with TRBD2. With V trimmed by 3 bases and J by 4 bases, 0 bases remained unmatched. Germline CDR1 and CDR2: SGHNT and YYREEE (reference sequence). The CDR3 contains 13 residues. The CDR3 spells CASSSGGTGELFF. CDR3 DNA: TGTGCCAGCAGCTCGGGGGGCACCGGGGAGCTGTTTTTT.

V is TRBV6-2 or TRBV6-3 and J is TRBJ2-5, with D possibly TRBD1 on 5 matching bases. CDR1 and CDR2 from the germline V gene are MNHEY and SVGEGT. Trimming took 0 bases from V and 10 from J, leaving 9 bases between them. The CDR3 has 12 amino acids. The chain's CDR3 is CASSYSKGNQYF. In DNA, the CDR3 is TGTGCCAGCAGTTACTCGAAGGGGAACCAGTACTTC.

V usage is TRBV9 and J usage is TRBJ1-6, with 8 nucleotides matching TRBD1. The germline CDR1 and CDR2 sequences are SGDLS and YYNGEE. V gave up 4 bases and J gave up 5 bases; unmatched junction bases: 5. The CDR3 consists of 15 residues. As DNA, the CDR3 is TGTGCCAGCAGCCCGGACAGGGTAAATAATTCACCCCTCCACTTT. The encoded protein is CASSPDRVNNSPLHF.

This rearrangement joins TRBV2 to TRBJ2-7; 7 bases line up with TRBD2. V trimming: 6 bases; J trimming: 6 bases; junction bases outside the gene matches: 2. The CDR3 loop spans 11 amino acids. Germline V gene data show CDR1 as SNHLY and CDR2 as FYNNEI. CDR3 sequence reads: CASSRLAEQYF. CDR3 DNA sequence: TGTGCCAGCAGCCGACTAGCCGAGCAGTACTTC.

V is TRBV5-6 and J is TRBJ1-2, with 7 bases fitting TRBD1. CDR3 length: 13 residues. V gave up 5 bases and J gave up 2 bases; unmatched junction bases: 3. Looked up from germline, CDR1 is SGHDT and CDR2 is YYEEEE. The CDR3 DNA sequence: TGTGCCAGCAGGGAGACAGGGAACTATGGCTACACCTTC. Protein product: CASRETGNYGYTF.

This CDR3 reads CASSSLTGGTYNEQFF. The DNA of the CDR3 is TGTGCCAGCAGCTCCCTTACTGGGGGGACTTACAATGAGCAGTTCTTC. The chain combines TRBV11-2 with TRBJ2-1; weak D call: TRBD2 (6 bases). V gave up 4 bases and J gave up 4 bases, with 17 bases separating them. In germline, CDR1 is SGHAT, CDR2 FQNNGV. The CDR3 runs 16 residues.

This clone was seen once. The V gene is TRBV7-9, the J gene TRBJ1-1, with 7 bases that match TRBD1. The CDR3 runs 14 residues. V gave up 3 bases and J gave up 3 bases; unmatched junction bases: 4. The germline V gene encodes CDR1 SEHNR and CDR2 FQNEAQ (reference sequence). The CDR3 loop reads CASSLAQGHTEAFF. The CDR3 coding sequence is TGTGCCAGCAGCTTGGCACAGGGGCACACTGAAGCTTTCTTT.